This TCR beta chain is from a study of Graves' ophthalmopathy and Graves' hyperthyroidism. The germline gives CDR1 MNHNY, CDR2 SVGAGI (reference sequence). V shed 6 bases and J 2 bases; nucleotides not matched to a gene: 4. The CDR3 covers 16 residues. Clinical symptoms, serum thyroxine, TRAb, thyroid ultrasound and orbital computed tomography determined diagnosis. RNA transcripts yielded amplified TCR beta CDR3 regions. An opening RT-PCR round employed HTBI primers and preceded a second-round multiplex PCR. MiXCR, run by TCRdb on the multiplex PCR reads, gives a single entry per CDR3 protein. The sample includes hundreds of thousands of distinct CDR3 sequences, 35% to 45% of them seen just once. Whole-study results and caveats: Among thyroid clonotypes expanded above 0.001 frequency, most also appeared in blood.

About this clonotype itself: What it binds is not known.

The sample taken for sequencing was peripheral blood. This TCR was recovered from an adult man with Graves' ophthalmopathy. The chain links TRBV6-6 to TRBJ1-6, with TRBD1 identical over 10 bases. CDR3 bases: TGTGCCAGCAGCGAGGACAGGGGGGCCTATAATTCACCCCTCCACTTT. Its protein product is CASSEDRGAYNSPLHF.